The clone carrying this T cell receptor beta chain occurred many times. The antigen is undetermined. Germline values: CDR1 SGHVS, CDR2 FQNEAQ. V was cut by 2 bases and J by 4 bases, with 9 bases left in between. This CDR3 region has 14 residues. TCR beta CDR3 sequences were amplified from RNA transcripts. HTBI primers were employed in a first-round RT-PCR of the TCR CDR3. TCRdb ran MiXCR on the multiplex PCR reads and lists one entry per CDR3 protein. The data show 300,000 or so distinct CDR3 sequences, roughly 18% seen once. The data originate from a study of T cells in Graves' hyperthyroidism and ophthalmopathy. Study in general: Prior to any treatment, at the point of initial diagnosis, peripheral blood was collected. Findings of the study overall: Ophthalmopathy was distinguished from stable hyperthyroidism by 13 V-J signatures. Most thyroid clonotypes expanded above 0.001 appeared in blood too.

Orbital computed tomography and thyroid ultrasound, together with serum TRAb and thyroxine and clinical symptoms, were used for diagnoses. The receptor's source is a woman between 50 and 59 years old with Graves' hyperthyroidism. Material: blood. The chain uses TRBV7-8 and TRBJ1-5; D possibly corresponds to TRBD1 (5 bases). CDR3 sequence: CASSLYSGNQPQHF. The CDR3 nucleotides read TGTGCCAGCAGCTTATATTCAGGGAATCAGCCCCAGCATTTT.